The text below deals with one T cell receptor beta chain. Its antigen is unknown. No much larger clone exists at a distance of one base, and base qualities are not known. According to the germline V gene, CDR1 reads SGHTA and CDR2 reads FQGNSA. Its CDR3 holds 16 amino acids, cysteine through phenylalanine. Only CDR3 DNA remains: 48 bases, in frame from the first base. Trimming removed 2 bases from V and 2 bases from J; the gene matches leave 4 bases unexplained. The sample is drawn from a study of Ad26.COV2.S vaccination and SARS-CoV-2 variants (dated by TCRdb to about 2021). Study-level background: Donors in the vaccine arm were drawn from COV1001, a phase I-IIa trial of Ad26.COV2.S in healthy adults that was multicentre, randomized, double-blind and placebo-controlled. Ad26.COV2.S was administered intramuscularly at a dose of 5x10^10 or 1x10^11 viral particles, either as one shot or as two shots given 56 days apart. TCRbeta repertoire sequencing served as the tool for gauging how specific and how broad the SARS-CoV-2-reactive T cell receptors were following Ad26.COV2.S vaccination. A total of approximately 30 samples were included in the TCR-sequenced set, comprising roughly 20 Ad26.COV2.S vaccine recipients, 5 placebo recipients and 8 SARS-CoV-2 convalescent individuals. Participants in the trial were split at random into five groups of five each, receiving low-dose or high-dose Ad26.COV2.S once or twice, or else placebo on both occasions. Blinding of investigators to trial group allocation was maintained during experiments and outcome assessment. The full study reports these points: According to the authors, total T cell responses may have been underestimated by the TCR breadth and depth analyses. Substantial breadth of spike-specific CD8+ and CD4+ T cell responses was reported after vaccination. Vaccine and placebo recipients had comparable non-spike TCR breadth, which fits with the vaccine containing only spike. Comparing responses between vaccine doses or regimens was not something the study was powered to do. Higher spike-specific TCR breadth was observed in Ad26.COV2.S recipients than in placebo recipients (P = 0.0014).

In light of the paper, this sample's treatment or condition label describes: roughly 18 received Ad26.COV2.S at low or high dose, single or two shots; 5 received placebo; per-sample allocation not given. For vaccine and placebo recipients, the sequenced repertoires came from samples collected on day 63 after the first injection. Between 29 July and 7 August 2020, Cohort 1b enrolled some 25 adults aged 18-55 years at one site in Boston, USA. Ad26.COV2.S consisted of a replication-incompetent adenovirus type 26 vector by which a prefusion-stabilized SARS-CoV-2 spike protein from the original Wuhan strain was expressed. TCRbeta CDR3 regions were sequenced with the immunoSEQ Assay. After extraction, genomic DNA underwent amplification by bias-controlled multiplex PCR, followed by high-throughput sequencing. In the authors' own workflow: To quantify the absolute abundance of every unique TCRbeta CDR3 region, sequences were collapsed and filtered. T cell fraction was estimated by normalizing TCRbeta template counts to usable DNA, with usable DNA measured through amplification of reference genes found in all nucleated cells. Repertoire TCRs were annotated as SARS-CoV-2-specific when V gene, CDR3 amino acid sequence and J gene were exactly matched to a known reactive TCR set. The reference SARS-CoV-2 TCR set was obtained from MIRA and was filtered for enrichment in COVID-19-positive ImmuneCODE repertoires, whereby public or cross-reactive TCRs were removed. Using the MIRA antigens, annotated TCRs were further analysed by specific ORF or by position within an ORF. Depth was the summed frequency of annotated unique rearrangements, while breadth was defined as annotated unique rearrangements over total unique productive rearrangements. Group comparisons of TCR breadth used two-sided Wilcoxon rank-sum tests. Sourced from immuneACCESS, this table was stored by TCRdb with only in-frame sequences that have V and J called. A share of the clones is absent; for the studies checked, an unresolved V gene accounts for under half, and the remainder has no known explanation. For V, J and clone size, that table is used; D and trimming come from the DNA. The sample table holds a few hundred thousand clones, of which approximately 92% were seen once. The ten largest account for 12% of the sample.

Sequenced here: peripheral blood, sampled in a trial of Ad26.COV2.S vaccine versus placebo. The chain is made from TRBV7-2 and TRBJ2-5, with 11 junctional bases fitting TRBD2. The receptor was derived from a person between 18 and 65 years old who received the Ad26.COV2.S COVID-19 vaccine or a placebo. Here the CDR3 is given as CASSLPGLAVQETQYF. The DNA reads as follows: TGTGCCAGCAGCTTACCGGGACTAGCGGTACAAGAGACCCAGTACTTC.